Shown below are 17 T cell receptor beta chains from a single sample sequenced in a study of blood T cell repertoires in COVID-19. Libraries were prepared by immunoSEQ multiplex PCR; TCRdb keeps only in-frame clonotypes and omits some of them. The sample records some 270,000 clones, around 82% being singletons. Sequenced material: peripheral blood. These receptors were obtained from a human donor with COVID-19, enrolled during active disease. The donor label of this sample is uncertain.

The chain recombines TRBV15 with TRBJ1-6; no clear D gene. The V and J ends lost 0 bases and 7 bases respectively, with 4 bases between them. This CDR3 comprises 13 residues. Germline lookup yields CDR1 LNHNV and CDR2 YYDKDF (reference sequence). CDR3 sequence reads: CATSRDPNSPLHF. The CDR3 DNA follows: TGTGCCACCAGCAGAGATCCGAATTCACCCCTCCACTTT.

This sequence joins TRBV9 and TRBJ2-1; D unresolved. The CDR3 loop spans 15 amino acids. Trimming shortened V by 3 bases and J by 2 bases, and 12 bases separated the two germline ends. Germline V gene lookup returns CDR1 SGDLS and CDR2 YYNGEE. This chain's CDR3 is CASSERGATYNEQFF. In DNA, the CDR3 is TGTGCCAGCAGCGAGAGAGGAGCGACCTACAATGAGCAGTTCTTC. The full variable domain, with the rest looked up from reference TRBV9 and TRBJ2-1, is DSGVTQTPKHLITATGQRVTLRCSPRSGDLSVYWYQQSLDQGLQFLIQYYNGEERAKGNILERFSAQQFPDLHSELNLSSLELGDSALYFCASSERGATYNEQFFGPGTRLTVL.

In DNA, the CDR3 is TGTGCCAGCAGCGTAGATAGCTTGGGGACAGGGGGTAAAAGCTACACCTTC. It specifies CASSVDSLGTGGKSYTF. The chain has TRBV9 and TRBJ1-2, with 11 bases identical to TRBD1. V shed 0 bases, J shed 9 bases, and the junction held 13 bases outside the gene matches. The CDR3 sequence is 17 residues long. Germline V gene sequence: CDR1 SGDLS, CDR2 YYNGEE. Supplemented by reference TRBV9 and TRBJ1-2, the full variable domain reads DSGVTQTPKHLITATGQRVTLRCSPRSGDLSVYWYQQSLDQGLQFLIQYYNGEERAKGNILERFSAQQFPDLHSELNLSSLELGDSALYFCASSVDSLGTGGKSYTFGSGTRLTVV.

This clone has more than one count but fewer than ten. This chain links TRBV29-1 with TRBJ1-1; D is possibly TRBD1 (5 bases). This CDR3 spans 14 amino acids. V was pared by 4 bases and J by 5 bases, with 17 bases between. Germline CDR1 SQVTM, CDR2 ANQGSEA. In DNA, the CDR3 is TGCAGCGTTGCTCCGGGGGGGAGAGGGACTGAAGCTTTCTTT. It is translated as CSVAPGGRGTEAFF.

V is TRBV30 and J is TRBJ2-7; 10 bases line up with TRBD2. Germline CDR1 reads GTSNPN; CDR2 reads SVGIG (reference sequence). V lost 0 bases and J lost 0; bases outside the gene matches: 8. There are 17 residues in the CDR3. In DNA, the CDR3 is TGTGCCTGGAGTGTAGGTTTGGGACTAGCGAACTCCTACGAGCAGTACTTC. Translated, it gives CAWSVGLGLANSYEQYF.

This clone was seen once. The CDR3 sequence: CASSSNGQGSEAFF. CDR3 DNA sequence: TGTGCCAGCAGCTCCAATGGACAGGGCTCTGAAGCTTTCTTT. The rearrangement uses TRBV7-3 and TRBJ1-1, with 8 positions matching TRBD1. Germline loops: CDR1 SGHTA, CDR2 FQGTGA. V dropped 4 bases and J dropped 6; count of bases not matched to a gene: 7. There are 14 residues in the CDR3.

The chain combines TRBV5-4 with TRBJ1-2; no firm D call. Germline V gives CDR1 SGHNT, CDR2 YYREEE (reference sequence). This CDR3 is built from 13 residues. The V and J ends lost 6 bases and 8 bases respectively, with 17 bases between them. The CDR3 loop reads CASTPRGTGGYTF. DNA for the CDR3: TGTGCCAGCACCCCTCGGGGAACGGGAGGCTACACCTTC.

This CDR3 is CASSKLQGEGGYTF. In DNA form, the CDR3 reads TGTGCCAGCAGCAAACTACAGGGGGAAGGTGGCTACACCTTC. This rearrangement joins TRBV9 to TRBJ1-2, with TRBD1 matching 8 bases. The germline V gene has CDR1 SGDLS and CDR2 YYNGEE. V dropped 4 bases and J dropped 7; count of bases not matched to a gene: 9. The CDR3 spans 14 residues.

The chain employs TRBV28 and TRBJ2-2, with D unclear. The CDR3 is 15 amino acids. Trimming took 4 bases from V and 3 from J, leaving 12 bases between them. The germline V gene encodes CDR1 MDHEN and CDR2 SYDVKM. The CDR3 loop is CASSSHAADTGELFF. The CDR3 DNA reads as TGTGCCAGCAGTTCTCACGCGGCGGACACCGGGGAGCTGTTTTTT.

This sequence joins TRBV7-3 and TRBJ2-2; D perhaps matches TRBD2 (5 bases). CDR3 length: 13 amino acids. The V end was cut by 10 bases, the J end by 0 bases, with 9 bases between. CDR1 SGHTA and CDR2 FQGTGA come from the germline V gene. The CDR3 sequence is CATTGTNTGELFF. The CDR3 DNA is TGTGCCACGACCGGGACGAACACCGGGGAGCTGTTTTTT.

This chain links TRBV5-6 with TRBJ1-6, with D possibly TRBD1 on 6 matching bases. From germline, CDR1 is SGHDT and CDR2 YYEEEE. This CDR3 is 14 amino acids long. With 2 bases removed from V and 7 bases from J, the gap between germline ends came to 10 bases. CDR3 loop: CASSFTTGNSPLHF. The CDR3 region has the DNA TGTGCCAGCAGCTTTACGACAGGAAATTCACCCCTCCACTTT.

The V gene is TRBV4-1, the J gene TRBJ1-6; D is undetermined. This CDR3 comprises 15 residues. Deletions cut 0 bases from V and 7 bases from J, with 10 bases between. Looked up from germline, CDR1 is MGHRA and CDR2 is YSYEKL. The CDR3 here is CASSQEALFNSPLHF. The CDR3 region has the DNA TGCGCCAGCAGCCAAGAAGCACTTTTCAATTCACCCCTCCACTTT.

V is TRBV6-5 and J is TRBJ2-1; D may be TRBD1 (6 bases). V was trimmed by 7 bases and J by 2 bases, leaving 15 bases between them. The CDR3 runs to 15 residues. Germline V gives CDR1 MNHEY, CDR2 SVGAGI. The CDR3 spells CASIPVGGTYNEQFF. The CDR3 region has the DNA TGTGCCAGCATTCCGGTAGGGGGAACCTACAATGAGCAGTTCTTC.

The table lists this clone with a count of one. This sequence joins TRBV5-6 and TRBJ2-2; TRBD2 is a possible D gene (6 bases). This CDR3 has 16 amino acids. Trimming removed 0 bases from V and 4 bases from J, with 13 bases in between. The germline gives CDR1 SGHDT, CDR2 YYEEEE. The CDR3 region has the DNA TGTGCCAGCAGCTTGGCGGGAGTTCCCGGCACCGGGGAGCTGTTTTTT. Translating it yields CASSLAGVPGTGELFF. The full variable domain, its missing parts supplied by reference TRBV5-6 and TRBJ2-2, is DAGVTQSPTHLIKTRGQQVTLRCSPKSGHDTVSWYQQALGQGPQFIFQYYEEEERQRGNFPDRFSGHQFPNYSSELNVNALLLGDSALYLCASSLAGVPGTGELFFGEGSRLTVL.

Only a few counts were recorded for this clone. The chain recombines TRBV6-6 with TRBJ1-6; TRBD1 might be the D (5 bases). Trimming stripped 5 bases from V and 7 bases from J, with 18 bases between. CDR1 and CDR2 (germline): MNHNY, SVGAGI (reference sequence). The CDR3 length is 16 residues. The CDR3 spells CASSPGGGLGNSPLHF. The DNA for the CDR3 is TGTGCCAGCAGTCCCGGCGGGGGGTTAGGGAATTCACCCCTCCACTTT.

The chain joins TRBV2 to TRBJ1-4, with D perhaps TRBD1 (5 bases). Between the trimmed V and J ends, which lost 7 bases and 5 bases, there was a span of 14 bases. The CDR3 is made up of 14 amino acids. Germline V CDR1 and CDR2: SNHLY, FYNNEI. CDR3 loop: CASIGGTYNEKLFF. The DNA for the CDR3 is TGTGCCAGCATTGGCGGGACGTACAATGAAAAACTGTTTTTT.

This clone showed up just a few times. As DNA, the CDR3 is TGTGCCAGCAGCCGCCCTAGCGGGAGTGGGGTGTTTTTT. Its translation: CASSRPSGSGVFF. The chain carries TRBV9 and TRBJ2-2; 10 bases are a match to TRBD2. CDR1 is SGDLS and CDR2 is YYNGEE in the germline V gene. This CDR3 is 13 amino acids long. V was clipped by 4 bases and J by 15 bases; unmatched bases: 9. The variable domain in full, completed from reference TRBV9 and TRBJ2-2, reads DSGVTQTPKHLITATGQRVTLRCSPRSGDLSVYWYQQSLDQGLQFLIQYYNGEERAKGNILERFSAQQFPDLHSELNLSSLELGDSALYFCASSRPSGSGVFFGEGSRLTVL.